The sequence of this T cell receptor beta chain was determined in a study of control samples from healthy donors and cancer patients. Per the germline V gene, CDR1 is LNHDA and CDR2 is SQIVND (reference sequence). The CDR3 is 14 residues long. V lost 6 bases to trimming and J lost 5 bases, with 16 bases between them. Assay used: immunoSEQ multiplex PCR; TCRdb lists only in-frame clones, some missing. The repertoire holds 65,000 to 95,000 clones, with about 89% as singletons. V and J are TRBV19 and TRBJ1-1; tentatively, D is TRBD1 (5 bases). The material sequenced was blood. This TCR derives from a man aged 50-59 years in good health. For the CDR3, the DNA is TGTGCCAGTAGGAAGCAGGGCGGAGGTACTGAAGCTTTCTTT. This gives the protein CASRKQGGGTEAFF.